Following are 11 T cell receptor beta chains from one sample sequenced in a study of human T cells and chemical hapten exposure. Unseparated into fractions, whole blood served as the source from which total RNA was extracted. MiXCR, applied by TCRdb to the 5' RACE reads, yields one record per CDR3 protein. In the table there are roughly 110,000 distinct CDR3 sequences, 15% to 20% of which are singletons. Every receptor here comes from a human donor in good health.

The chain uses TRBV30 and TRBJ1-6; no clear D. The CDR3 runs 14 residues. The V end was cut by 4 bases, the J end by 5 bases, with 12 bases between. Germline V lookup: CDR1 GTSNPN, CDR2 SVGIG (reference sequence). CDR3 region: CAWKDGRNNSPLHF. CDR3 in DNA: TGTGCCTGGAAGGATGGTAGAAATAATTCACCCCTCCACTTT.

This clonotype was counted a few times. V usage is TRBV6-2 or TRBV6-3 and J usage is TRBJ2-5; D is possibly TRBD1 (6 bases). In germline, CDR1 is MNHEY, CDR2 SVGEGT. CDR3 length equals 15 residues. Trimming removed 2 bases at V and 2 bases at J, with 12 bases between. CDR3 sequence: CASSYRGQPQETQYF. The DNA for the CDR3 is TGTGCCAGCAGTTACCGAGGACAGCCACAAGAGACCCAGTACTTC.

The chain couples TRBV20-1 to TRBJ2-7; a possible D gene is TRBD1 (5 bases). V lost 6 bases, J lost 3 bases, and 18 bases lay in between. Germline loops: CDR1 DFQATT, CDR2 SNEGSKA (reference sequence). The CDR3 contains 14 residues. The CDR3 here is CSAPGQGGIYEQYF. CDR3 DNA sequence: TGCAGTGCCCCCGGGCAGGGTGGGATCTACGAGCAGTACTTC.

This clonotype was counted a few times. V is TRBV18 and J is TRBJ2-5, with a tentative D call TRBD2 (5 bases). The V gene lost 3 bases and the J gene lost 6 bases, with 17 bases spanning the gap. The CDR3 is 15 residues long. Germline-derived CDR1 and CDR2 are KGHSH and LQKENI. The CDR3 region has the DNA TGTGCCAGCTCACCTTTGGAGGATATACAGAAGACCCAGTACTTC. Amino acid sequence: CASSPLEDIQKTQYF.

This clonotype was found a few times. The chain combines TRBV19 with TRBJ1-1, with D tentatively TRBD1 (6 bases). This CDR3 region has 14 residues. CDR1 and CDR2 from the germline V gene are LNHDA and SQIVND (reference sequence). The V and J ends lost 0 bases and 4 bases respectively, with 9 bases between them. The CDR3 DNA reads TGTGCCAGTAGTATAGAGCGGGGGCCCACTGAAGCTTTCTTT. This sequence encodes CASSIERGPTEAFF.

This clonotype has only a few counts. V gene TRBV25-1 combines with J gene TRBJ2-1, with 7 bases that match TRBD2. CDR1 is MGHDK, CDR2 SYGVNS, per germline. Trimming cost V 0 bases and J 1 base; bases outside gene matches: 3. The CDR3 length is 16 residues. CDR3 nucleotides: TGTGCCAGCAGTGAATACGGCGGGAGATCCTACAATGAGCAGTTCTTC. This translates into CASSEYGGRSYNEQFF.

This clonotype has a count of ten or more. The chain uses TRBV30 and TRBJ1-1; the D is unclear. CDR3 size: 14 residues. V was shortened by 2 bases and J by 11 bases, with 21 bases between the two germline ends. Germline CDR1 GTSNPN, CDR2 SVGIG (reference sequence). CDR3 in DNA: TGTGCCTGGAGTTTATCGGGTCCCATACTGCGGGCTTTCTTT. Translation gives CAWSLSGPILRAFF.

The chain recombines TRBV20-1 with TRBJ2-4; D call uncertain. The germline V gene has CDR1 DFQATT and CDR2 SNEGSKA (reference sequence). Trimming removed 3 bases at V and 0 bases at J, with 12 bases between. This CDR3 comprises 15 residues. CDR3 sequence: CSASPAALAKNIQYF. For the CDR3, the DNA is TGCAGTGCTAGTCCCGCGGCCCTAGCCAAAAACATTCAGTACTTC.

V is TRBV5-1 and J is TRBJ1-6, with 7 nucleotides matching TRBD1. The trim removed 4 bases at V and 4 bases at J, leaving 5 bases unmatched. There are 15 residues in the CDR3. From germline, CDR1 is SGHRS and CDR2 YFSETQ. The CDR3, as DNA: TGCGCCAGCAGCACCGGGACAGCGTATAATTCACCCCTCCACTTT. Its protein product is CASSTGTAYNSPLHF.

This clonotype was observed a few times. Here the CDR3 reads CASSPQGINTGELFF. The CDR3 DNA reads as TGTGCCAGCAGTCCACAGGGGATTAACACCGGGGAGCTGTTTTTT. The chain joins TRBV12-3 or TRBV12-4 to TRBJ2-2; 7 nucleotides agree with TRBD1. The CDR3 extends over 15 amino acids. Trimming cost V 5 bases and J 2 bases; bases outside gene matches: 5.

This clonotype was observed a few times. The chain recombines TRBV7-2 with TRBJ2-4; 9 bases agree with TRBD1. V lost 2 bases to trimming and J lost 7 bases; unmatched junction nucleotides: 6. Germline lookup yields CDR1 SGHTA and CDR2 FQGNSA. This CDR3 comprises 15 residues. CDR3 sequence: CASSLNRGRENIQYF. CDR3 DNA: TGTGCCAGCAGCTTAAACAGGGGGCGAGAGAACATTCAGTACTTC.